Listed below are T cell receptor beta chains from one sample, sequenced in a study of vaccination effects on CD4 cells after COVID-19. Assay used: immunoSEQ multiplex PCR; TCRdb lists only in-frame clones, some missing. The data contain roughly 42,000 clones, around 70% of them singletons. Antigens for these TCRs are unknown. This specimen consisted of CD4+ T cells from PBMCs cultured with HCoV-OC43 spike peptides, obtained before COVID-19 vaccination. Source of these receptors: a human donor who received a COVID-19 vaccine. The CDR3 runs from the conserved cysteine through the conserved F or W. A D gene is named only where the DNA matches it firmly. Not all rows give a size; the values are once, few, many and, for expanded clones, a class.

cdr3_nt: TGTGCCAGCAGCTTAAATGGGATGTCTCCGAATGAGCAGTTCTTC; cdr3_aa: CASSLNGMSPNEQFF; v_call: TRBV7-2; clone_size: .; cdr3_length: 15; d_call: .; j_call: TRBJ2-1
cdr3_nt: TGTGCCAGCAGCTTCAAGCCGGGACAGGGCTACGAGCAGTACTTC; cdr3_aa: CASSFKPGQGYEQYF; v_call: TRBV11-2; clone_size: .; cdr3_length: 15; d_call: TRBD1; j_call: TRBJ2-7
cdr3_nt: TGTGCCAGCAGACCGTCGGGACAGGGGTCCTACGAGCAGTACTTC; cdr3_aa: CASRPSGQGSYEQYF; v_call: TRBV6-5; clone_size: .; cdr3_length: 15; d_call: TRBD1; j_call: TRBJ2-7
cdr3_nt: TGTGCCAGCAGTCCCTCCCCGGGAACCGGGGAGCTGTTTTTT; cdr3_aa: CASSPSPGTGELFF; v_call: TRBV7-2; clone_size: .; cdr3_length: 14; d_call: .; j_call: TRBJ2-2
cdr3_nt: TGCGCCAGCAGCCAATTAGGTGGGACAGGGAGGAATGAAAAACTGTTTTTT; cdr3_aa: CASSQLGGTGRNEKLFF; v_call: TRBV5-1; clone_size: .; cdr3_length: 17; d_call: TRBD1; j_call: TRBJ1-4
cdr3_nt: TGTGCCAGCAGTCTCTATTCGGGTAGCAATCAGCCCCAGCATTTT; cdr3_aa: CASSLYSGSNQPQHF; v_call: TRBV27; clone_size: .; cdr3_length: 15; d_call: .; j_call: TRBJ1-5
cdr3_nt: TGCAGCGTTGCTGGGGACACTGAAGCTTTCTTT; cdr3_aa: CSVAGDTEAFF; v_call: TRBV29-1; clone_size: few; cdr3_length: 11; d_call: .; j_call: TRBJ1-1
cdr3_nt: TGTGCCAGCAGCCCATACAACCCCAGCGCCATATATTTT; cdr3_aa: CASSPYNPSAIYF; v_call: TRBV7-2; clone_size: .; cdr3_length: 13; d_call: .; j_call: TRBJ1-3
cdr3_nt: TGTGCCAGCAGCTTAGCCGGGACAGGGGGCGTTGATACGCAGTATTTT; cdr3_aa: CASSLAGTGGVDTQYF; v_call: TRBV7-2; clone_size: .; cdr3_length: 16; d_call: TRBD1; j_call: TRBJ2-3
cdr3_nt: TGTGCCAGCCCCTCCCCTAACGGGGGGAACACTGAAGCTTTCTTT; cdr3_aa: CASPSPNGGNTEAFF; v_call: TRBV6-5; clone_size: .; cdr3_length: 15; d_call: .; j_call: TRBJ1-1
cdr3_nt: TGTGCCAGCAGCCCCGGGGAGGGGCCATACAATGAGCAGTTCTTC; cdr3_aa: CASSPGEGPYNEQFF; v_call: TRBV5-4; clone_size: .; cdr3_length: 15; d_call: TRBD2; j_call: TRBJ2-1
cdr3_nt: TGTGCTAGCAGCTTAGCTCTTGGGAGTGAGCAGTTCTTC; cdr3_aa: CASSLALGSEQFF; v_call: TRBV7-7; clone_size: .; cdr3_length: 13; d_call: .; j_call: TRBJ2-1
cdr3_nt: TGTGCCAGCAGTGAAGCGCTAGGGACAGGGGGCCACGAGCAGTACTTC; cdr3_aa: CASSEALGTGGHEQYF; v_call: TRBV6-1; clone_size: .; cdr3_length: 16; d_call: TRBD1; j_call: TRBJ2-7
cdr3_nt: TGCGCCAGCGCCCACCCCGAATCCAGGGGAAGGGTATCGAAGTGCTATGGCTACACCTTC; cdr3_aa: CASAHPESRGRVSKCYGYTF; v_call: TRBV23-1; clone_size: few; cdr3_length: 20; d_call: .; j_call: TRBJ1-2
cdr3_nt: TGTGCCTGGAGTACCGGGACTAGCGGCAACACAGATACGCAGTATTTT; cdr3_aa: CAWSTGTSGNTDTQYF; v_call: TRBV30; clone_size: .; cdr3_length: 16; d_call: TRBD2; j_call: TRBJ2-3
cdr3_nt: TGTGCCAGCAGTGAATCGGACTATGGCTACACCTTC; cdr3_aa: CASSESDYGYTF; v_call: TRBV2; clone_size: few; cdr3_length: 12; d_call: .; j_call: TRBJ1-2
cdr3_nt: TGTGCCAGCAGCCAGGGGAGGAGTCCCTATGGCTACACCTTC; cdr3_aa: CASSQGRSPYGYTF; v_call: TRBV27; clone_size: .; cdr3_length: 14; d_call: .; j_call: TRBJ1-2
cdr3_nt: TGTGCCAGTAGCCCTTGGCCAGGGTATGGCTACACCTTC; cdr3_aa: CASSPWPGYGYTF; v_call: TRBV19; clone_size: .; cdr3_length: 13; d_call: .; j_call: TRBJ1-2
cdr3_nt: TGTGCCAGCAGTTTCGGGACCGTGAACACTGAAGCTTTCTTT; cdr3_aa: CASSFGTVNTEAFF; v_call: TRBV9; clone_size: few; cdr3_length: 14; d_call: .; j_call: TRBJ1-1
cdr3_nt: TGTGCCAGCAGCCCGGGGGGTGGCTGGGGCAATGAGCAGTTCTTC; cdr3_aa: CASSPGGGWGNEQFF; v_call: TRBV13; clone_size: .; cdr3_length: 15; d_call: TRBD2; j_call: TRBJ2-1
cdr3_nt: TGCGCCAGCAGCTTGGGAGGGACGAGACGATCAACCACAGATACGCAGTATTTT; cdr3_aa: CASSLGGTRRSTTDTQYF; v_call: TRBV5-1; clone_size: .; cdr3_length: 18; d_call: .; j_call: TRBJ2-3
cdr3_nt: TGTGCCAGCAGTCCAGTGGGACTAGCCGCGTTCGACGAGCAGTACTTC; cdr3_aa: CASSPVGLAAFDEQYF; v_call: TRBV28; clone_size: .; cdr3_length: 16; d_call: TRBD2; j_call: TRBJ2-7
cdr3_nt: TGTGCCAGCAGTGGGGACACCGACCGCACAGATACGCAGTATTTT; cdr3_aa: CASSGDTDRTDTQYF; v_call: TRBV2; clone_size: .; cdr3_length: 15; d_call: .; j_call: TRBJ2-3
cdr3_nt: TGTGCCAGCAGCCAAGCCGGGGCTGAAGCTTTCTTT; cdr3_aa: CASSQAGAEAFF; v_call: TRBV3-1/TRBV3-2; clone_size: .; cdr3_length: 12; d_call: .; j_call: TRBJ1-1
cdr3_nt: TGTGCCATCAGTGACCCCCACGAAGCTAACTATGGCTACACCTTC; cdr3_aa: CAISDPHEANYGYTF; v_call: TRBV10-3; clone_size: once; cdr3_length: 15; d_call: .; j_call: TRBJ1-2
cdr3_nt: TGTGCCAGCAGCTCCACAGGGTCGGGGGAGACCCAGTACTTC; cdr3_aa: CASSSTGSGETQYF; v_call: TRBV7-2; clone_size: few; cdr3_length: 14; d_call: .; j_call: TRBJ2-5
cdr3_nt: TGTGCCAGCAGTTACGAGGGGTCCTATGGCTACACCTTC; cdr3_aa: CASSYEGSYGYTF; v_call: TRBV6-5; clone_size: few; cdr3_length: 13; d_call: .; j_call: TRBJ1-2
cdr3_nt: TGTGCCAGCAGCCAAGATAACACTAGCGGGGGCTACCACAATGAGCAGTTCTTC; cdr3_aa: CASSQDNTSGGYHNEQFF; v_call: TRBV3-1/TRBV3-2; clone_size: .; cdr3_length: 18; d_call: TRBD2; j_call: TRBJ2-1
cdr3_nt: TGTGCCAGCAGTCAGAATGGGTTACAAGAGACCCAGTACTTC; cdr3_aa: CASSQNGLQETQYF; v_call: TRBV6-6; clone_size: once; cdr3_length: 14; d_call: .; j_call: TRBJ2-5
cdr3_nt: TGTGCCAGCAGGCCCGGGCGGATGTATGGCTACACCTTC; cdr3_aa: CASRPGRMYGYTF; v_call: TRBV12-3/TRBV12-4; clone_size: .; cdr3_length: 13; d_call: .; j_call: TRBJ1-2
cdr3_nt: TGTGCCAGCAGCTCTTCCGGGACTAGCGGCACCGGGGAGCTGTTTTTT; cdr3_aa: CASSSSGTSGTGELFF; v_call: TRBV7-2; clone_size: .; cdr3_length: 16; d_call: TRBD2; j_call: TRBJ2-2
cdr3_nt: TGTGCCAGCTCACCAGGGGACGGACCTAGCAATCAGCCCCAGCATTTT; cdr3_aa: CASSPGDGPSNQPQHF; v_call: TRBV18; clone_size: .; cdr3_length: 16; d_call: .; j_call: TRBJ1-5
cdr3_nt: TGTGCCAGCAGTGTACGACAGGGGGCGGGAGGTGAGCAGTTCTTC; cdr3_aa: CASSVRQGAGGEQFF; v_call: TRBV2; clone_size: .; cdr3_length: 15; d_call: TRBD1; j_call: TRBJ2-1
cdr3_nt: TGTGCCAGCAGCTTGACACAGGGCTATGGCTACACCTTC; cdr3_aa: CASSLTQGYGYTF; v_call: TRBV5-8; clone_size: .; cdr3_length: 13; d_call: .; j_call: TRBJ1-2
cdr3_nt: TGTGCCAGCAGCTGGGGGGAAGGGTTGGACGAGCAGTACTTC; cdr3_aa: CASSWGEGLDEQYF; v_call: TRBV5-5; clone_size: .; cdr3_length: 14; d_call: .; j_call: TRBJ2-7
cdr3_nt: TGTGCCAGTAGCACCGGGACTAGCGGGAGTTATCAAGAGACCCAGTACTTC; cdr3_aa: CASSTGTSGSYQETQYF; v_call: TRBV19; clone_size: .; cdr3_length: 17; d_call: TRBD2; j_call: TRBJ2-5
cdr3_nt: TGTGCCAGCCTCGTGAACTCTGGAAACACCATATATTTT; cdr3_aa: CASLVNSGNTIYF; v_call: TRBV12-3/TRBV12-4; clone_size: .; cdr3_length: 13; d_call: .; j_call: TRBJ1-3
cdr3_nt: TGTGCCAGCAGCCAAGGCCGGAGACTAGATAGGAAACGGCAGTTCTTC; cdr3_aa: CASSQGRRLDRKRQFF; v_call: TRBV14; clone_size: .; cdr3_length: 16; d_call: .; j_call: TRBJ2-1
cdr3_nt: TGCAGTGCTAGTCATCCTTTAGCGGGGTCCTACGAGCAGTACTTC; cdr3_aa: CSASHPLAGSYEQYF; v_call: TRBV20-1; clone_size: .; cdr3_length: 15; d_call: TRBD2; j_call: TRBJ2-7
cdr3_nt: TGTGCCACCAGTCAGGGGGGGAAAGAGACCCAGTACTTC; cdr3_aa: CATSQGGKETQYF; v_call: TRBV24-1; clone_size: many; cdr3_length: 13; d_call: .; j_call: TRBJ2-5
cdr3_nt: TGTGCCAGCAGCTTAGCGAGTGGCCAAGAGACCCAGTACTTC; cdr3_aa: CASSLASGQETQYF; v_call: TRBV11-1; clone_size: .; cdr3_length: 14; d_call: .; j_call: TRBJ2-5
cdr3_nt: TGTGCCAGCAGCTCCTTTGCTAGCGTGCAGGAGCAGTTCTTC; cdr3_aa: CASSSFASVQEQFF; v_call: TRBV7-2; clone_size: .; cdr3_length: 14; d_call: .; j_call: TRBJ2-1
cdr3_nt: TGTGCCAGTAGTCGGCGGTCTGAAGCTTTCTTT; cdr3_aa: CASSRRSEAFF; v_call: TRBV19; clone_size: .; cdr3_length: 11; d_call: .; j_call: TRBJ1-1
cdr3_nt: TGCGCCAGCAGCCAAGTTCCCCCCGGACGGCCGAACACCGGGGAGCTGTTTTTT; cdr3_aa: CASSQVPPGRPNTGELFF; v_call: TRBV4-1; clone_size: .; cdr3_length: 18; d_call: .; j_call: TRBJ2-2
cdr3_nt: TGTGCCAGCAGCTCGCGGGACTCGTTCTCCTACGAGCAGTACTTC; cdr3_aa: CASSSRDSFSYEQYF; v_call: TRBV13; clone_size: few; cdr3_length: 15; d_call: .; j_call: TRBJ2-7
cdr3_nt: TGTGCCAGCAGTGAGCACCACACTGAAGCTTTCTTT; cdr3_aa: CASSEHHTEAFF; v_call: TRBV6-1; clone_size: .; cdr3_length: 12; d_call: .; j_call: TRBJ1-1
cdr3_nt: TGTGCCAGCAGTTTCCGGGGGGCCACCTATGGCTACACCTTC; cdr3_aa: CASSFRGATYGYTF; v_call: TRBV27; clone_size: .; cdr3_length: 14; d_call: .; j_call: TRBJ1-2
cdr3_nt: TGCGCCAGCAGCTTAAACTGGAAACAATCTTTCACAGATACGCAGTATTTT; cdr3_aa: CASSLNWKQSFTDTQYF; v_call: TRBV5-1; clone_size: .; cdr3_length: 17; d_call: .; j_call: TRBJ2-3
cdr3_nt: TGTGCCAGCAGCCCCCAGATTGATTCCTACGAGCAGTACTTC; cdr3_aa: CASSPQIDSYEQYF; v_call: TRBV7-2; clone_size: once; cdr3_length: 14; d_call: .; j_call: TRBJ2-7
cdr3_nt: TGTGCCAGCAGTGAAAGTATAGGCAGGGCGAATCAGCCCCAGCATTTT; cdr3_aa: CASSESIGRANQPQHF; v_call: TRBV2; clone_size: once; cdr3_length: 16; d_call: .; j_call: TRBJ1-5
cdr3_nt: TGCGCCAGCAGCCCGTTTCCCGCGGCTGAAGCTTTCTTT; cdr3_aa: CASSPFPAAEAFF; v_call: TRBV5-1; clone_size: few; cdr3_length: 13; d_call: .; j_call: TRBJ1-1
cdr3_nt: TGCAGCACCCTGGCGGGGGGGCCCCAAGAGACCCAGTACTTC; cdr3_aa: CSTLAGGPQETQYF; v_call: TRBV29-1; clone_size: .; cdr3_length: 14; d_call: TRBD2; j_call: TRBJ2-5